The present TCR beta chain was sequenced within a study of low-dose radiotherapy and immunotherapy resistance in tumors. About the study: Fractions of 0.5 Gy went to Cohort 1 every 2 weeks, totaling 6.5 Gy.

The CDR3 sequence is 12 residues long. Germline CDR1 reads MDHEN; CDR2 reads SYDVKM. Deletions cut 8 bases from V and 2 bases from J, with 10 bases between. This clonotype came up many times. Time point reported: before trial treatment. Each eligible patient had an advanced solid tumor, and these tumors lacked tumor-infiltrating lymphocytes. Alpha and beta chains were covered, as first-strand cDNA relied on TRAV- and TRBV-specific primers. TCRs underwent approximately 20 PCR cycles of amplification with a constant-region primer and V-primer adapter. TCRdb redid the calling of the reads with MiXCR, one entry per CDR3 protein. The table shows more than 50,000 distinct CDR3 sequences, with about 26% occurring only once.

The chain uses TRBV28 and TRBJ2-7, with D perhaps matching TRBD1 (6 bases). Sequenced material: PBMCs, taken before treatment. The origin of this receptor is a male donor with rectosigmoid adenocarcinoma. CDR3: CASHRAAYEQYF. In DNA, the CDR3 is TGTGCCAGCCACAGGGCAGCCTACGAGCAGTACTTC.